Listed here is a single T cell receptor (beta chain). The repertoire was sequenced with immunoSEQ multiplex PCR; TCRdb's copy has only in-frame clones and lacks some. The sample includes roughly 590,000 clones, less than 97% of them seen just once. CDR1 is PRHDT and CDR2 is FYEKMQ in the germline V gene (reference sequence). The CDR3 spans 15 residues. Trimming took off 5 bases at V and 5 bases at J, with 19 bases between the two ends. The data were obtained in a study of shared clonotypes between healthy human individuals. CD45RO-negative, CCR7-selected cells formed the naive CD8 fraction, which excluded terminally differentiated effector memory CD45RA+ cells. Donors comprised healthy HIV-negative adults lacking recent acute infections or vaccinations.

The sequencing sample was made of naive CD8+ T cells sorted from blood. This rearrangement joins TRBV13 to TRBJ2-7; tentatively, D is TRBD1 (5 bases). The TCR comes from a woman aged 30 to 39 in good health. CDR3 region: CASSQRMGLGNEQYF. CDR3 DNA sequence: TGTGCCAGCAGCCAGAGGATGGGGCTGGGCAACGAGCAGTACTTC. The variable domain in full, completed from reference TRBV13 and TRBJ2-7, reads AAGVIQSPRHLIKEKRETATLKCYPIPRHDTVYWYQQGPGQDPQFLISFYEKMQSDKGSIPDRFSAQQFSDYHSELNMSSLELGDSALYFCASSQRMGLGNEQYFGPGTRLTVT.